The 10 T cell receptor beta chains below all came from one sample that was sequenced in a study of T cell responses to AZD1222 COVID-19 vaccine. Clones were read by immunoSEQ multiplex PCR, and TCRdb kept only the in-frame ones, dropping some. This table holds about 76,000 clones, about 80% found once. The source was peripheral blood, collected 28 days after the second dose of the MenACWY control vaccine. All receptors come from an adult who received the MenACWY meningococcal vaccine as a control.

V is TRBV29-1 and J is TRBJ1-1; TRBD1 matches at 11 bases. Germline V CDR1 and CDR2: SQVTM, ANQGSEA. This CDR3 spans 16 amino acids. The DNA of the CDR3 is TGCGCCGTTACCGGGACAGGGGGGCTAGGGGTCTCTGAAGCTTTCTTT. This sequence encodes CAVTGTGGLGVSEAFF.

This sequence joins TRBV6-1 and TRBJ2-6; D possibly corresponds to TRBD1 (5 bases). CDR1 and CDR2 (germline): MNHNS, SASEGT. Trimming took 3 bases from V and 2 from J, leaving 8 bases between them. The CDR3 covers 15 residues. In DNA form, the CDR3 reads TGTGCCAGCAGTGAGGCAGGGACTGGGGCCAACGTCCTGACTTTC. Translating it yields CASSEAGTGANVLTF.

The genes are TRBV6-5 and TRBJ2-2; D is uncertain. Germline assignment: CDR1 MNHEY and CDR2 SVGAGI. The CDR3 extends over 13 amino acids. Trimming pared 2 bases from V and 7 bases from J, leaving 8 bases between. The CDR3 nucleotides are TGTGCCAGCAGTTACCGATTCGACGGGGAGCTGTTTTTT. Protein sequence: CASSYRFDGELFF.

The table lists this clone with a count of one. The J gene is TRBJ1-2, the V gene TRBV7-2; TRBD1 matches at 9 bases. The trim removed 5 bases at V and 7 bases at J, leaving 8 bases unmatched. CDR3 length: 14 residues. Germline V gene lookup returns CDR1 SGHTA and CDR2 FQGNSA. The CDR3 DNA sequence: TGTGCCAGCAGCCCTACAGGGGGCGTGGGTGGCTACACCTTC. This gives the protein CASSPTGGVGGYTF. Together with reference TRBV7-2 and TRBJ1-2, the CDR3 gives the full variable domain: GAGVSQSPSNKVTEKGKDVELRCDPISGHTALYWYRQSLGQGLEFLIYFQGNSAPDKSGLPSDRFSAERTGGSVSTLTIQRTQQEDSAVYLCASSPTGGVGGYTFGSGTRLTVV.

This clone has just a few counts. V usage is TRBV7-2 and J usage is TRBJ1-1, with D uncertain. CDR1 and CDR2 (germline): SGHTA, FQGNSA. This CDR3 comprises 15 residues. V shed 3 bases and J shed 4 bases, with 15 bases lying between them. CDR3 in amino acids: CASSFGPPESTEAFF. The CDR3, as DNA: TGTGCCAGCAGCTTCGGACCCCCAGAGAGCACTGAAGCTTTCTTT.

The J gene is TRBJ2-1, the V gene TRBV30; D is possibly TRBD1 or TRBD2 (5 bases each). The CDR3 has 15 amino acids. Germline-derived CDR1 and CDR2 are GTSNPN and SVGIG (reference sequence). Trimming stripped 5 bases from V and 6 bases from J, with 20 bases between. The CDR3 protein is CAWASRDRVGNEQFF. CDR3 in DNA: TGTGCCTGGGCCTCCCGGGACCGCGTGGGCAATGAGCAGTTCTTC.

V and J are TRBV30 and TRBJ1-5; D is ambiguous. Trimming stripped 2 bases from V and 7 bases from J, with 15 bases between. The CDR3 length is 14 residues. In germline, CDR1 is GTSNPN, CDR2 SVGIG (reference sequence). CDR3 loop: CAWSLGSPGQPQHF. In DNA form, the CDR3 reads TGTGCCTGGAGTCTTGGAAGCCCTGGGCAGCCCCAGCATTTT.

This rearrangement joins TRBV12-3 or TRBV12-4 to TRBJ2-2; D unresolved. This CDR3 contains 12 residues. The ends were cut back, 1 base at V and 6 bases at J, with 3 bases in the middle. The CDR3 DNA reads as TGTGCCAGCAGTTTAGATCCCGGGGAGCTGTTTTTT. Protein: CASSLDPGELFF.

The J gene is TRBJ2-7, the V gene TRBV7-9; D may be TRBD1 (6 bases). Germline V CDR1 and CDR2: SEHNR, FQNEAQ (reference sequence). The CDR3 has 13 amino acids. V lost 6 bases to trimming and J lost 5 bases, with 14 bases between them. As DNA, the CDR3 is TGTGCCAGCAGACCACCACAGGGCCACGAGCAGTACTTC. Translating it yields CASRPPQGHEQYF.

The chain combines TRBV5-7 with TRBJ1-6; D call uncertain. TRBV5-7 is an open reading frame, and its role is uncertain. There are 18 residues in the CDR3. Trimming stripped 0 bases from V and 5 bases from J, with 18 bases between. The CDR3 spells CASSLAAGRQYHNSPLHF. The CDR3 region has the DNA TGTGCCAGCAGCTTGGCCGCTGGCAGGCAATACCATAATTCACCCCTCCACTTT.